The 18 T cell receptor beta chains listed next were all sequenced from one sample in a study of T cells expressing NK-cell markers. TCRdb re-called the 5' RACE reads; every CDR3 protein appears as one record, without DNA. The sample table includes around 550,000 distinct CDR3 sequences. Sequencing used blood T cells: a sorted CD56 or NKG2C T cell subset, CD4+ or CD8+ T cells, or bulk PBMC T cells (not recorded which). The origin of the receptors is a man aged 18 to 30 in good health.

The chain employs TRBV6-5 and TRBJ2-5; checking the TCRdb D call of TRBD2 is not possible without DNA. The CDR3 is made up of 15 amino acids. Germline-derived CDR1 and CDR2 are MNHEY and SVGAGI. The CDR3 reads CASKRYSGIRETQYF.

This sequence joins TRBV12-3 or TRBV12-4 and TRBJ1-5. The CDR3 consists of 14 residues. CDR3: CASSLLGVGQPQHF.

The chain recombines TRBV10-3 with TRBJ1-6. Germline lookup yields CDR1 ENHRY and CDR2 SYGVKD. The CDR3 is 17 amino acids. The CDR3 here is CAISESTRSSYNSPLHF.

This chain joins TRBV12-3 or TRBV12-4 and TRBJ2-1; TCRdb's D call, TRBD2, is unchecked because there is no DNA. CDR3 length equals 16 residues. The CDR3 reads CASSFRTSGVYNEQFF.

The chain employs TRBV6-5 and TRBJ2-7; TCRdb picks TRBD2, but there is no DNA to check that call. The CDR3 consists of 12 residues. Per germline, CDR1 MNHEY and CDR2 SVGAGI. CDR3 protein: CASSLLAGEQYF.

The chain joins TRBV6-5 to TRBJ2-1; the D gene TCRdb calls, TRBD1, cannot be checked with no DNA. The germline V gene encodes CDR1 MNHEY and CDR2 SVGAGI. The CDR3 covers 14 residues. The CDR3 here is CASSYSYRLGEQFF.

The chain combines TRBV11-2 with TRBJ2-2. Germline lookup yields CDR1 SGHAT and CDR2 FQNNGV. The CDR3 is 16 residues long. CDR3: CASSHNGQTNTGELFF.

V and J are TRBV6-2 or TRBV6-3 and TRBJ2-3; there is no DNA to check the TCRdb D call of TRBD1. The V gene's germline CDR1 is MNHEY and CDR2 SVGEGT. The CDR3 spans 15 residues. CDR3 protein: CASSLTGWRTDTQYF.

This rearrangement joins TRBV7-9 to TRBJ2-2. The V gene's germline CDR1 is SEHNR and CDR2 FQNEAQ (reference sequence). The CDR3 loop spans 14 amino acids. The CDR3: CASSPFSGTGELFF.

The CDR3 region is CASSSPASGGFTDTQYF. The chain combines TRBV6-1 with TRBJ2-3; TCRdb calls TRBD2, which cannot be checked without DNA. The CDR3 totals 17 residues. Per germline, CDR1 MNHNS and CDR2 SASEGT.

The CDR3: CASGSSTSRLADTQYF. This sequence joins TRBV12-5 and TRBJ2-3; TCRdb selects TRBD2, and the lack of DNA leaves this call unchecked. The CDR3 spans 16 residues. The germline CDR1 and CDR2 sequences are LGHNT and FRNRAP.

V and J are TRBV29-1 and TRBJ2-5; the TRBD2 assignment by TCRdb is unverifiable without DNA. The CDR3 totals 13 residues. Germline loops: CDR1 SQVTM, CDR2 ANQGSEA. CDR3: CSADGTITETQYF.

V and J are TRBV30 and TRBJ1-1. The germline CDR1 and CDR2 sequences are GTSNPN and SVGIG (reference sequence). The CDR3 spans 11 residues. The CDR3 loop reads CAWITNTEAFF.

The gene calls are TRBV20-1 and TRBJ2-4; as DNA is missing, the TRBD2 call by TCRdb cannot be tested. The germline gives CDR1 DFQATT, CDR2 SNEGSKA (reference sequence). The CDR3 extends over 16 amino acids. The CDR3 sequence is CSARVAVNLAKNIQYF.

V is TRBV7-2 and J is TRBJ2-5. This CDR3 comprises 13 residues. Germline values: CDR1 SGHTA, CDR2 FQGNSA. CDR3 amino acids: CASSRRRQETQYF.

This chain uses TRBV4-2 with TRBJ2-3; TCRdb lists TRBD1, though no DNA is available to test this call. Germline V gene data show CDR1 as LGHNA and CDR2 as YNFKEQ. The CDR3 spans 18 residues. The CDR3 protein is CASSQVVGSASSTDTQYF.

The chain is built from TRBV12-3 or TRBV12-4 and TRBJ2-1; the TRBD2 assignment by TCRdb is unverifiable without DNA. The CDR3 spans 15 residues. The CDR3: CASSFSPGTSGRKFF.

This rearrangement joins TRBV5-5 to TRBJ2-5; TCRdb's D call of TRBD2 is untestable without DNA. This CDR3 spans 16 amino acids. CDR1 and CDR2 from the germline V gene are SGHKS and YYEKEE (reference sequence). This CDR3 is CASRRFLTSREETQYF.